This note documents a single TCR beta chain sequence. CDR3 length: 16 residues. The V gene end was trimmed by 9 bases and the J gene end by 0 bases; junction bases not matched to a gene: 12. Germline CDR1 reads KGHSH; CDR2 reads LQKENI. This sample was included in a study of CD8 T cells in Susac syndrome. Blood CD8+ and CD4+ T cells underwent high-throughput TCR beta sequencing. Reverse transcription of roughly 0.45 to 1 ug RNA was carried out with random hexamers. TCRdb reprocessed the immunoSEQ multiplex PCR reads with MiXCR, giving one entry per CDR3 protein. Of hundreds of thousands of distinct CDR3 sequences in the sample, about 85% were seen once.

J is TRBJ2-3 and V is TRBV18; 7 nucleotides match TRBD1. The source is a human donor with multiple sclerosis. What was sequenced was CD8+ T cells from PBMCs. The CDR3, as DNA: TGTGCCAGTTTATCCGGGGACAGCGCTAGCACAGATACGCAGTATTTT. Amino acid sequence: CASLSGDSASTDTQYF.